This T cell receptor beta chain was captured in a study of blood T cell repertoires in COVID-19. On the study more broadly: Acute and convalescent COVID-19 specimens originated in the United States, Italy and Spain. The analysed material was cDNA or gDNA that came from T cells, B-cell-depleted T cells, or PBMCs.

The CDR3 totals 15 residues. CDR1 LNHDA and CDR2 SQIVND come from the germline V gene (reference sequence). Trimming took off 5 bases at V and 7 bases at J, with 18 bases between the two ends. In the original processing: Estimation of nucleated cell counts relied on the amplification of reference gene primers. Using immunoSEQ multiplex PCR, the repertoire was profiled, and TCRdb retains in-frame clones only, with some absent. The V and J calls and clone size are taken from that table; D and trimming were inferred from the DNA. Among 150,000 or so clones listed, 85% to 90% were seen once. Patients from Seattle were sampled longitudinally, starting during active infection.

The chain links TRBV19 to TRBJ2-1; perhaps TRBD2 as D (5 bases). Sequencing input: peripheral blood. This TCR came from a man aged 18 to 29 with COVID-19, enrolled during active disease. In DNA form, the CDR3 reads TGTGCCAGTAGTTCAGAGAGGAGGCATGATAATGAGCAGTTCTTC. It is translated as CASSSERRHDNEQFF.